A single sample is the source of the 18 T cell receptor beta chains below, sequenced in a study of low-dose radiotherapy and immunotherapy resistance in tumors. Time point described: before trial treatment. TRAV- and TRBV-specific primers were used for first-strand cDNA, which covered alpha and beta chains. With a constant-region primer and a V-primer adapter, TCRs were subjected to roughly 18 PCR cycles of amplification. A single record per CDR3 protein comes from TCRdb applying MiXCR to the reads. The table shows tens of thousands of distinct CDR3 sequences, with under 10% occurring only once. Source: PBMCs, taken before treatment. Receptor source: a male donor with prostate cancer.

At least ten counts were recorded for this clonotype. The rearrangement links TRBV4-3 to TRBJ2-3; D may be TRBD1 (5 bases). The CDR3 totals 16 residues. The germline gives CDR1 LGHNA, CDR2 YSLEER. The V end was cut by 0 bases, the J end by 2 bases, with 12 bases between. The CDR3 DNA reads TGCGCCAGCAGCCAAGAGGTGTCGGACACCACAGATACGCAGTATTTT. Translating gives CASSQEVSDTTDTQYF.

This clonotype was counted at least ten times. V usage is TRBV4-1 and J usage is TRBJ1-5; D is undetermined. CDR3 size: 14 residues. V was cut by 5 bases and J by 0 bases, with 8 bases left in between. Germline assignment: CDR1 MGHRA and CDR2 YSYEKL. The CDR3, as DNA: TGCGCCAGCAGCAGACAAAATAGCAATCAGCCCCAGCATTTT. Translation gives CASSRQNSNQPQHF.

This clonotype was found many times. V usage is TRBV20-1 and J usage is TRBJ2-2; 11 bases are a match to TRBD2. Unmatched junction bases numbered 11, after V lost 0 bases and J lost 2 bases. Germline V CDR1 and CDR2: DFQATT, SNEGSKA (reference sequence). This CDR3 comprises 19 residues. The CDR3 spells CSARDTPGTSGSNTGELFF. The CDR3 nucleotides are TGCAGTGCTAGAGATACCCCTGGGACTAGCGGAAGTAACACCGGGGAGCTGTTTTTT.

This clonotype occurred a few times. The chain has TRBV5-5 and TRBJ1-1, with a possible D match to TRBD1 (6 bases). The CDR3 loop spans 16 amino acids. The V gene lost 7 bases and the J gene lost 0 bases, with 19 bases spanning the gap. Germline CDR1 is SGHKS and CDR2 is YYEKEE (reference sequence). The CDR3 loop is CASLSGGQMMNTEAFF. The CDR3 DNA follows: TGTGCCAGCCTCTCGGGGGGGCAAATGATGAACACTGAAGCTTTCTTT.

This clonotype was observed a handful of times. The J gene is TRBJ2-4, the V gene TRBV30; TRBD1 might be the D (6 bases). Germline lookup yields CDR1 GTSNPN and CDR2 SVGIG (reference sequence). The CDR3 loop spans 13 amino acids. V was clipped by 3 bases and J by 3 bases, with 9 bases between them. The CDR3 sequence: CAWRGTFKNIQYF. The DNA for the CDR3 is TGTGCCTGGAGGGGGACATTCAAAAACATTCAGTACTTC. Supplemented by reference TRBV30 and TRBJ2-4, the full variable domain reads SQTIHQWPATLVQPVGSPLSLECTVEGTSNPNLYWYRQAAGRGLQLLFYSVGIGQISSEVPQNLSASRPQDRQFILSSKKLLLSDSGFYLCAWRGTFKNIQYFGAGTRLSVL.

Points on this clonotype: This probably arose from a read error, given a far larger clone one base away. The DNA for the CDR3 is TGTGCCAGCAGTTTTATCCTGGGGGCTTACAATGAGCAGTTCTTC. It translates to CASSFILGAYNEQFF. This chain connects TRBV27 to TRBJ2-1; TRBD1 is a possible D gene (6 bases). Germline loops: CDR1 MNHEY, CDR2 SMNVEV (reference sequence). V was shortened by 3 bases and J by 4 bases, with 13 bases between the two germline ends. This CDR3 has 15 amino acids.

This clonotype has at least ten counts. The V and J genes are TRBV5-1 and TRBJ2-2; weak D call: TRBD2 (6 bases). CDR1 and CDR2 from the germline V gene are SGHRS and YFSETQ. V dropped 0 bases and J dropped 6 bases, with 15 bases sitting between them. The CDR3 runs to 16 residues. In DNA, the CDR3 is TGCGCCAGCAGCTTGGTGGTACGGGAGAGCCCCGGGGAGCTGTTTTTT. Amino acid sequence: CASSLVVRESPGELFF.

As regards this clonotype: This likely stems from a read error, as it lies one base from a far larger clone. CDR3: CATKREGGQETQFF. DNA for the CDR3: TGTGCCACCAAGCGGGAGGGCGGACAAGAGACCCAGTTCTTC. The chain employs TRBV2 and TRBJ2-1; TRBD2 aligns across 10 bases. CDR3 size: 14 residues. Trimming at V came to 10 bases and at J to 13 bases, leaving 16 bases not matched to a gene. The V gene's germline CDR1 is SNHLY and CDR2 FYNNEI.

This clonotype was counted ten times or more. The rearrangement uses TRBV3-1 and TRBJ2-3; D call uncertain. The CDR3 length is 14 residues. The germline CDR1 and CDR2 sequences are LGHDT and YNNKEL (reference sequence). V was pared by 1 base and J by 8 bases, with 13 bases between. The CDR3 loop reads CASSQGGSPGTQYF. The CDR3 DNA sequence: TGTGCCAGCAGCCAAGGGGGTTCTCCTGGTACGCAGTATTTT.

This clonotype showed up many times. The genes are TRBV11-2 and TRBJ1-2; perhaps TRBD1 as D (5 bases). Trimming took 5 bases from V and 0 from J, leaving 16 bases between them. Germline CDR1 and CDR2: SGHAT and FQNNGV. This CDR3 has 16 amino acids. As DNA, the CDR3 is TGTGCCAGCAGCCTAGGCTGGGACTCTACTAACTATGGCTACACCTTC. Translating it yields CASSLGWDSTNYGYTF.

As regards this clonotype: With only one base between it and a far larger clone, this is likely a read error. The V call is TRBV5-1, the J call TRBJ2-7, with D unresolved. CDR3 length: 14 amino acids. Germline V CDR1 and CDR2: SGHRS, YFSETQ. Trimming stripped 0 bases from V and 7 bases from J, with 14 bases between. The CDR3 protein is CASSLAAVPNEQYF. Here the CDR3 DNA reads TGCGCCAGCAGCTTGGCTGCGGTTCCGAATGAGCAGTACTTC.

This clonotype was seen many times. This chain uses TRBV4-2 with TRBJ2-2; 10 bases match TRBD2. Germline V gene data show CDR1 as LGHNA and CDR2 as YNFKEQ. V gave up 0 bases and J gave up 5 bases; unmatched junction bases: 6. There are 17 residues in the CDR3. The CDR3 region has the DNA TGTGCCAGCAGCCAAGACCCTAGCGGGAGCGGAACCGGGGAGCTGTTTTTT. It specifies CASSQDPSGSGTGELFF.

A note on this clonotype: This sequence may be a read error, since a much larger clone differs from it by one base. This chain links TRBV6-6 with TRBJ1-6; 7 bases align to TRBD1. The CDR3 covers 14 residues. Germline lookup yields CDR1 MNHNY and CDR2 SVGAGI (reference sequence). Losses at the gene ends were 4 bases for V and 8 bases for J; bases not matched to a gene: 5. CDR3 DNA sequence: TGTGCCAGCAGTTTCGAGGGGGCGGATTCACCCCTCCACTTT. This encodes CASSFEGADSPLHF.

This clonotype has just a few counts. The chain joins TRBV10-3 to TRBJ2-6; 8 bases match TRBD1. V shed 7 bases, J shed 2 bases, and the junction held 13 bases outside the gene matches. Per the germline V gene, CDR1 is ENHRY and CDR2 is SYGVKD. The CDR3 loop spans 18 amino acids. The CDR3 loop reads CAITTDRVRAPGANVLTF. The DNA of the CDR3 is TGTGCCATCACGACGGACAGGGTGAGGGCCCCTGGGGCCAACGTCCTGACTTTC.

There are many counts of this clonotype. CDR3 residues: CASSFVASYEQYF. For the CDR3, the DNA is TGTGCCAGCAGCTTCGTCGCCTCCTACGAGCAGTACTTC. The chain uses TRBV7-2 and TRBJ2-7, with D uncertain. Trimming stripped 3 bases from V and 0 bases from J, with 6 bases between. Germline V gene lookup returns CDR1 SGHTA and CDR2 FQGNSA. The CDR3 is made up of 13 amino acids.

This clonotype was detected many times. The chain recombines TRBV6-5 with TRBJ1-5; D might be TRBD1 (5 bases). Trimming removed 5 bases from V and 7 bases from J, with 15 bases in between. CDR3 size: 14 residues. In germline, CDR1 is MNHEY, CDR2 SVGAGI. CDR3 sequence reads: CASSDGGIGQPQHF. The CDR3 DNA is TGTGCCAGCAGTGACGGGGGAATTGGACAGCCCCAGCATTTT.

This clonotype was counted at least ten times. In nucleotides, the CDR3 is TGCGCCAGCAGCCGGAACGGACAGAGAGTGGAAGAGACCCAGTACTTC. Protein: CASSRNGQRVEETQYF. The chain joins TRBV5-1 to TRBJ2-5, with D tentatively TRBD1 (6 bases). This CDR3 has 16 amino acids. The germline V and J ends were trimmed by 4 bases and 3 bases, with 19 bases remaining between them. Germline CDR1 SGHRS, CDR2 YFSETQ.

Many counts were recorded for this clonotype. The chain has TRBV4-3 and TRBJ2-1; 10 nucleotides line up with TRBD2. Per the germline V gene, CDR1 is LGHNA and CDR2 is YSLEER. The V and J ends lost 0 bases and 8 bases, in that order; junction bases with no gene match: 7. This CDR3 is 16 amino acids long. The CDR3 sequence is CASSQDQIAGGDEQFF. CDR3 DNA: TGCGCCAGCAGCCAAGATCAGATAGCGGGAGGTGATGAGCAGTTCTTC.